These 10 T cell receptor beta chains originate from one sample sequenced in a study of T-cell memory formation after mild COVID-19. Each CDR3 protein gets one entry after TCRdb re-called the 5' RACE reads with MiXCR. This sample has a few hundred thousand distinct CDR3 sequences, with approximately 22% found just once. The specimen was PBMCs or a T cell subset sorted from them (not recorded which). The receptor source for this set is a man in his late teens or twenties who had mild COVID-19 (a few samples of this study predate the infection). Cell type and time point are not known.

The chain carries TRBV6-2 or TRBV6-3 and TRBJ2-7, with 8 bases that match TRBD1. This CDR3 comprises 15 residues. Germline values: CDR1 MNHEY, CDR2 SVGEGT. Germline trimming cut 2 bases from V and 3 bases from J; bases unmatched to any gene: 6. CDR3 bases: TGTGCCAGCAGTTACCCGGACAGGGCGGACTACGAGCAGTACTTC. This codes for CASSYPDRADYEQYF.

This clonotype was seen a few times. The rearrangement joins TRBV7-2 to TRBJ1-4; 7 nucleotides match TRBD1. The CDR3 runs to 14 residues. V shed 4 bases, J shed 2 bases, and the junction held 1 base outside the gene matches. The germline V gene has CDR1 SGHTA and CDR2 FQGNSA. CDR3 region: CASSSTGTNEKLFF. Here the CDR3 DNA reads TGTGCCAGCAGCTCGACAGGGACTAATGAAAAACTGTTTTTT.

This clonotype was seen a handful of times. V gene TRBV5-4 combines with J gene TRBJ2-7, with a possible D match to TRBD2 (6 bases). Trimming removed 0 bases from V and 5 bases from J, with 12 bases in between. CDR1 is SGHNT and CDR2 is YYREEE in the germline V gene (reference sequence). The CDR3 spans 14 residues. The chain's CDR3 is CASSLDPGGNEQYV. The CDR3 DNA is TGTGCCAGCAGCTTGGACCCAGGAGGGAACGAGCAGTACGTC.

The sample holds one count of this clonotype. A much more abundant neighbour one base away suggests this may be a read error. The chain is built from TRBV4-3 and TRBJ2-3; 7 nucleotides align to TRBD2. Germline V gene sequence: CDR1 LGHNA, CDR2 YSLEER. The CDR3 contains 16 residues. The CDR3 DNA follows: TGCGCCAGCAGACAAGACGGTGCGGGGGGCACAGATACGCAGTATTTT. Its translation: CASRQDGAGGTDTQYF.

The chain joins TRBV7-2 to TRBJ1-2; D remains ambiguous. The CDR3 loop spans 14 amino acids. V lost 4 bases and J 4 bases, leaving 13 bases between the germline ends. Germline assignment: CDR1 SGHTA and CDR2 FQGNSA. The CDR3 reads CASSSPAISYGYTF. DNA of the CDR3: TGTGCCAGCAGCTCCCCGGCGATAAGCTATGGCTACACCTTC.

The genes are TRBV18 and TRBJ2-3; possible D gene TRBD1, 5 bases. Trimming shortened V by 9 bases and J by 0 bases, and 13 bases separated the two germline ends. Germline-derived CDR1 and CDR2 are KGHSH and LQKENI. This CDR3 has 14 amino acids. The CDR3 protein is CASRDSASTDTQYF. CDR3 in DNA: TGTGCCAGTCGCGACAGCGCTAGCACAGATACGCAGTATTTT.

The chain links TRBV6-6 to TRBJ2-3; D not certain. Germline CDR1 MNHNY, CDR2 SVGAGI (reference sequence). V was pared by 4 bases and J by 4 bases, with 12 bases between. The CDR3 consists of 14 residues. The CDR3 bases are TGTGCCAGCAGTTCTGGGTGGGGTCCAGATACGCAGTATTTT. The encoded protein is CASSSGWGPDTQYF.

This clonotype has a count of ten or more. The CDR3: CASSFVAPGELFF. For the CDR3, the DNA is TGTGCCAGCAGCTTTGTAGCCCCCGGGGAGCTGTTTTTT. The chain recombines TRBV7-2 with TRBJ2-2, with D unresolved. There are 13 residues in the CDR3. Trimming removed 3 bases at V and 6 bases at J, with 8 bases between. Germline lookup yields CDR1 SGHTA and CDR2 FQGNSA.

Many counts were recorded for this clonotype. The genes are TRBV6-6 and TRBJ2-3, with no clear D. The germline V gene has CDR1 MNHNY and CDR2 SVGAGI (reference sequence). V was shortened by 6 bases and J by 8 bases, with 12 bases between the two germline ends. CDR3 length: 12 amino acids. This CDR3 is CASSPRVRTQYF. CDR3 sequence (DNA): TGTGCCAGCAGCCCAAGAGTCCGTACGCAGTATTTT.

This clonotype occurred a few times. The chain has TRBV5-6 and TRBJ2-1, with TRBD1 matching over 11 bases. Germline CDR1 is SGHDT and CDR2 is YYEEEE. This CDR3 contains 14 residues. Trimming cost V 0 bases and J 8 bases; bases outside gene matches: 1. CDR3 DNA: TGTGCCAGCAGCTTGGTGGACAGGGGGCATGAGCAGTTCTTC. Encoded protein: CASSLVDRGHEQFF. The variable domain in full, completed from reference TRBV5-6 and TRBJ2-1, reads DAGVTQSPTHLIKTRGQQVTLRCSPKSGHDTVSWYQQALGQGPQFIFQYYEEEERQRGNFPDRFSGHQFPNYSSELNVNALLLGDSALYLCASSLVDRGHEQFFGPGTRLTVL.